The 11 T cell receptor beta chains below come from one sample, sequenced in a study of low-dose radiotherapy and immunotherapy resistance in tumors. As for time point: before trial treatment. Primers used for first-strand cDNA, a TRAV- and TRBV-specific set, covered both alpha and beta chains. The authors amplified TCRs for approximately 20 PCR cycles with a constant-region primer and a V-primer adapter. TCRdb passed the reads through MiXCR, listing each CDR3 protein once. The sample comprises some 71,000 distinct CDR3 sequences, less than 40% of which are singletons, and 8.5% to 14% rests with the top ten. The source material was PBMCs, sampled before treatment. Receptors were obtained from a female donor with ovarian cancer.

This clonotype came up many times. The chain has TRBV2 and TRBJ2-5; tentatively, D is TRBD2 (7 bases). Germline V gene data show CDR1 as SNHLY and CDR2 as FYNNEI. The CDR3 has 16 residues. Trimming shortened V by 2 bases and J by 4 bases, and 17 bases separated the two germline ends. CDR3 coding DNA: TGTGCCAGCAGTGAACATGGCGGGGGCCCCCCAGAGACCCAGTACTTC. Its translation is CASSEHGGGPPETQYF.

The rearrangement joins TRBV5-4 to TRBJ2-1; 10 bases are a match to TRBD2. Per germline, CDR1 SGHNT and CDR2 YYREEE (reference sequence). Trimming removed 4 bases from V and 7 bases from J; junction bases left unmatched: 11. This CDR3 spans 16 amino acids. CDR3 DNA sequence: TGTGCCAGCAGCATACAAGCGGGAGGGCCGGTTAATGAGCAGTTCTTC. Its protein is CASSIQAGGPVNEQFF.

This clonotype was recorded many times. The chain couples TRBV5-1 to TRBJ2-5, with D unclear. Germline lookup yields CDR1 SGHRS and CDR2 YFSETQ. The CDR3 contains 14 residues. Trimming stripped 4 bases from V and 5 bases from J, with 15 bases between. The CDR3 sequence: CASSMPSSGETQYF. The DNA for the CDR3 is TGCGCCAGCAGCATGCCATCGAGTGGGGAGACCCAGTACTTC.

This clonotype has at least ten counts. The chain carries TRBV27 and TRBJ2-2; TRBD2 is a possible D gene (6 bases). The CDR3 extends over 18 amino acids. In germline, CDR1 is MNHEY, CDR2 SMNVEV (reference sequence). Trimming shortened V by 6 bases and J by 5 bases, and 25 bases separated the two germline ends. CDR3 in amino acids: CASSKYVGRDGGTGELFF. CDR3 DNA: TGTGCCAGCAGCAAATATGTTGGCAGGGATGGAGGGACCGGGGAGCTGTTTTTT.

J is TRBJ2-7 and V is TRBV7-6; D call uncertain. Germline V gives CDR1 SGHVS, CDR2 FNYEAQ. The CDR3 loop spans 12 amino acids. The V end lost 4 bases, the J end lost 5 bases, and 9 bases lay between the germline ends. Here the CDR3 reads CASSSRGDEQYF. The CDR3 DNA reads TGTGCCAGCAGCTCTCGCGGTGACGAGCAGTACTTC.

This clonotype was found many times. V usage is TRBV29-1 and J usage is TRBJ2-7; no definite D call. The length of the CDR3 is 12 residues. With 2 bases removed from V and 5 bases from J, the gap between germline ends came to 10 bases. Germline V gene lookup returns CDR1 SQVTM and CDR2 ANQGSEA. CDR3 sequence reads: CSVETGSHEQYF. Written as DNA, the CDR3 is TGCAGCGTTGAAACCGGGTCCCACGAGCAGTACTTC.

This clonotype was found many times. The chain couples TRBV27 to TRBJ2-3; 7 bases line up with TRBD2. Losses at the gene ends were 3 bases for V and 4 bases for J; bases not matched to a gene: 16. The CDR3 loop spans 18 amino acids. Germline V gene sequence: CDR1 MNHEY, CDR2 SMNVEV (reference sequence). This CDR3 reads CASSFLAATSGRSDTQYF. In DNA form, the CDR3 reads TGTGCCAGCAGTTTTTTGGCGGCCACCTCCGGGAGGTCAGATACGCAGTATTTT.

There are many counts of this clonotype. The chain employs TRBV7-2 and TRBJ1-5; D not resolved. Germline loops: CDR1 SGHTA, CDR2 FQGNSA. Trimming removed 5 bases from V and 6 bases from J, with 11 bases in between. This CDR3 contains 13 residues. The CDR3 DNA reads as TGTGCCAGCAGCCGCGACTCGGGTCAGCCCCAGCATTTT. Protein sequence: CASSRDSGQPQHF.

V is TRBV27 and J is TRBJ2-7, with D perhaps matching TRBD2 (6 bases). CDR1 MNHEY and CDR2 SMNVEV come from the germline V gene (reference sequence). V lost 8 bases, J lost 6 bases, and 20 bases lay in between. This CDR3 contains 14 residues. CDR3 DNA sequence: TGTGCCAGCCTATCCGGGACTTACTCCCCCGAGCAGTACTTC. Its protein is CASLSGTYSPEQYF.

The V call is TRBV6-2 or TRBV6-3, the J call TRBJ2-7; 7 nucleotides match TRBD1. V lost 6 bases to trimming and J lost 2 bases; unmatched junction nucleotides: 7. CDR1 is MNHEY and CDR2 is SVGEGT in the germline V gene. The CDR3 runs to 14 residues. The CDR3 DNA follows: TGTGCCAGCAGGAAACAGGGGAACACCTACGAGCAGTACTTC. It translates to CASRKQGNTYEQYF.

This clonotype showed up many times. The V and J genes are TRBV11-2 and TRBJ2-7; TRBD1 is a possible D gene (7 bases). V lost 5 bases, J lost 1 base, and 21 bases lay in between. Germline V gene data show CDR1 as SGHAT and CDR2 as FQNNGV. The CDR3 is made up of 17 amino acids. CDR3: CASSQRGPGLSSYEQYF. The CDR3 DNA follows: TGTGCCAGCAGCCAAAGGGGGCCGGGACTGTCTTCCTACGAGCAGTACTTC.